Listed here are 20 T cell receptor beta chains from one sample, sequenced in a study of T cell responses to AZD1222 COVID-19 vaccine. Sequencing was performed with immunoSEQ multiplex PCR; in TCRdb, only in-frame clones are kept and a portion is missing. The sample shows about 190,000 clones, approximately 94% of them seen only once. Source: peripheral blood, taken 28 days after the second dose of the MenACWY control vaccine. These receptors originate from an adult who received the MenACWY meningococcal vaccine as a control.

The chain is built from TRBV12-5 and TRBJ2-2, with a weak D call TRBD1 (6 bases). Trimming took 5 bases from V and 4 from J, leaving 14 bases between them. This CDR3 spans 15 amino acids. Germline V gene lookup returns CDR1 LGHNT and CDR2 FRNRAP. This CDR3 is CASGMRQGTTGELFF. The CDR3 DNA reads TGTGCTAGTGGTATGCGGCAGGGGACCACCGGGGAGCTGTTTTTT.

V gene TRBV11-2 combines with J gene TRBJ1-6; D gene uncertain. With 1 base removed from V and 1 base from J, the gap between germline ends came to 8 bases. CDR1 and CDR2 from the germline V gene are SGHAT and FQNNGV. This CDR3 is 16 amino acids long. CDR3 DNA: TGTGCCAGCAGCTTAGTCCGGGCTTCCTATAATTCACCCCTCCACTTT. As protein: CASSLVRASYNSPLHF. Variable domain in full (rest from reference TRBV11-2 and TRBJ1-6): EAGVAQSPRYKIIEKRQSVAFWCNPISGHATLYWYQQILGQGPKLLIQFQNNGVVDDSQLPKDRFSAERLKGVDSTLKIQPAKLEDSAVYLCASSLVRASYNSPLHFGNGTRLTVT.

J is TRBJ2-1 and V is TRBV15; D gene uncertain. The V gene lost 2 bases and the J gene lost 8 bases, with 16 bases spanning the gap. This CDR3 is 15 amino acids long. Germline V gives CDR1 LNHNV, CDR2 YYDKDF (reference sequence). The CDR3 DNA sequence: TGTGCCACCAGCAGAACGGGCAGAGATGGCGATGAGCAGTTCTTC. Its protein is CATSRTGRDGDEQFF.

This chain joins TRBV24-1 and TRBJ2-3; TRBD2 matches at 12 bases. Germline CDR1 reads KGHDR; CDR2 reads SFDVKD. CDR3 length equals 16 residues. The junction had 2 bases not matched to a gene; V was cut back by 3 bases and J by 2 bases. CDR3 sequence (DNA): TGTGCCACCAGTGATAGACTAGCGGGGGTCACAGATACGCAGTATTTT. Its protein is CATSDRLAGVTDTQYF.

This clone was observed a single time. This chain connects TRBV2 to TRBJ1-5, with TRBD1 matching 7 bases. V shed 3 bases and J 5 bases; nucleotides not matched to a gene: 19. The CDR3 has 19 residues. Germline V CDR1 and CDR2: SNHLY, FYNNEI. The CDR3 loop is CASSESKGAHGEEYQPQHF. The CDR3, as DNA: TGTGCCAGCAGTGAGAGTAAGGGGGCCCACGGGGAGGAATATCAGCCCCAGCATTTT.

J is TRBJ2-3 and V is TRBV9; 12 bases are a match to TRBD2. V gave up 3 bases and J gave up 5 bases; unmatched junction bases: 10. Germline CDR1 is SGDLS and CDR2 is YYNGEE. The CDR3 sequence is 17 residues long. CDR3 region: CASSAPLAGGPVDTQYF. The CDR3 DNA reads as TGTGCCAGCAGCGCGCCTCTAGCGGGAGGGCCCGTAGATACGCAGTATTTT.

J is TRBJ1-6 and V is TRBV18; possible D gene TRBD1, 6 bases. Germline-derived CDR1 and CDR2 are KGHSH and LQKENI. V lost 6 bases and J 6 bases, leaving 12 bases between the germline ends. The CDR3 length is 14 residues. Here the CDR3 DNA reads TGTGCCAGCTCCCATTTGGACAGTAATTCACCCCTCCACTTT. Protein sequence: CASSHLDSNSPLHF.

The chain carries TRBV6-2 or TRBV6-3 and TRBJ2-3; TRBD2 might be the D (7 bases). The CDR3 is 18 residues long. V lost 5 bases and J lost 3, with 24 bases in between. Germline CDR1 and CDR2: MNHEY and SVGEGT. CDR3 sequence (DNA): TGTGCCAGCAGTAAACAGGGTACGGCTGGACTAGGAACAGATACGCAGTATTTT. Translating it yields CASSKQGTAGLGTDTQYF.

The V call is TRBV15, the J call TRBJ1-5; TRBD1 matches at 8 bases. Trimming took 0 bases from V and 16 from J; bases not matched to a gene: 8. This CDR3 region has 13 residues. Germline V gene lookup returns CDR1 LNHNV and CDR2 YYDKDF (reference sequence). The CDR3 bases are TGTGCCACCAGCAGAGACCGGACAGGGTTGGACCATTTT. Encoded protein: CATSRDRTGLDHF.

V usage is TRBV19 and J usage is TRBJ1-1; 8 bases agree with TRBD1. CDR1 LNHDA and CDR2 SQIVND come from the germline V gene (reference sequence). After removal of 0 bases from V and 0 bases from J, the junction contained 15 bases not matched to a gene. The CDR3 contains 20 residues. The CDR3 bases are TGTGCCAGTAGTATAGACAGTTGGGGACAGGCGAGTGTGATGAACACTGAAGCTTTCTTT. Its protein is CASSIDSWGQASVMNTEAFF.

The gene calls are TRBV7-9 and TRBJ1-5; the match to TRBD1 covers 7 bases. This CDR3 comprises 14 residues. Germline-derived CDR1 and CDR2 are SEHNR and FQNEAQ (reference sequence). V was pared by 8 bases and J by 4 bases, with 8 bases of the junction left unmatched. The CDR3 sequence: CASGTTGSNQPQHF. CDR3 coding DNA: TGTGCCAGCGGAACGACAGGGTCTAATCAGCCCCAGCATTTT.

This chain links TRBV9 with TRBJ2-2; no firm D call. CDR3 length: 13 amino acids. Trimming shortened V by 3 bases and J by 4 bases, and 7 bases separated the two germline ends. The germline V gene has CDR1 SGDLS and CDR2 YYNGEE. CDR3 nucleotide sequence: TGTGCCAGCAGCGCTCTGGGCACCGGGGAGCTGTTTTTT. It translates to CASSALGTGELFF.

The V gene is TRBV10-2, the J gene TRBJ2-7; TRBD1 matches at 8 bases. CDR1 and CDR2 from the germline V gene are WSHSY and SAAADI. The V and J ends lost 5 bases and 5 bases, in that order; junction bases with no gene match: 11. The CDR3 length is 15 residues. The CDR3 nucleotides are TGCGCCAGCAGTCTCTCCGGGACAGGAGTGAACGAGCAGTACTTC. This encodes CASSLSGTGVNEQYF.

This clone was counted a single time. V and J are TRBV18 and TRBJ1-5; D is perhaps TRBD1 (5 bases). The V end was cut by 6 bases, the J end by 3 bases, with 15 bases between. This CDR3 region has 15 residues. The germline V gene encodes CDR1 KGHSH and CDR2 LQKENI. CDR3 in amino acids: CASSPDNQPNQPQHF. CDR3 DNA sequence: TGTGCCAGCTCCCCGGACAATCAACCCAATCAGCCCCAGCATTTT. Drawing the rest from reference TRBV18 and TRBJ1-5, the complete variable domain is NAGVMQNPRHLVRRRGQEARLRCSPMKGHSHVYWYRQLPEEGLKFMVYLQKENIIDESGMPKERFSAEFPKEGPSILRIQQVVRGDSAAYFCASSPDNQPNQPQHFGDGTRLSIL.

The chain links TRBV2 to TRBJ1-2; no firm D call. CDR1 is SNHLY, CDR2 FYNNEI, per germline. Trimming removed 3 bases from V and 4 bases from J, with 9 bases in between. The CDR3 extends over 13 amino acids. Here the CDR3 DNA reads TGTGCCAGCAGTGACAGGAAGATCTATGGCTACACCTTC. This sequence encodes CASSDRKIYGYTF. Together with reference TRBV2 and TRBJ1-2, the CDR3 gives the full variable domain: EPEVTQTPSHQVTQMGQEVILRCVPISNHLYFYWYRQILGQKVEFLVSFYNNEISEKSEIFDDQFSVERPDGSNFTLKIRSTKLEDSAMYFCASSDRKIYGYTFGSGTRLTVV.

This clone has only one observation. The gene calls are TRBV28 and TRBJ2-2; 9 positions match TRBD2. Germline V gene sequence: CDR1 MDHEN, CDR2 SYDVKM. The CDR3 loop spans 17 amino acids. V lost 6 bases and J lost 2; bases outside the gene matches: 10. The CDR3 region has the DNA TGTGCCAGCAGGTCTCGGGCGGGAGGGGTAAACACCGGGGAGCTGTTTTTT. This sequence encodes CASRSRAGGVNTGELFF.

This rearrangement joins TRBV19 to TRBJ2-2; 13 positions match TRBD2. CDR1 and CDR2 (germline): LNHDA, SQIVND (reference sequence). The CDR3 is 15 residues long. V trimming: 9 bases; J trimming: 6 bases; junction bases outside the gene matches: 7. CDR3 residues: CASRTSGSRAGELFF. The CDR3 coding sequence is TGTGCCAGCCGGACTAGCGGGAGTAGGGCCGGGGAGCTGTTTTTT.

The chain is built from TRBV27 and TRBJ1-2, with D maybe TRBD1 (6 bases). Germline CDR1 reads MNHEY; CDR2 reads SMNVEV (reference sequence). CDR3 length: 16 residues. V was cut by 3 bases and J by 0 bases, with 14 bases left in between. In DNA form, the CDR3 reads TGTGCCAGCAGTTTGAGAGGGGGACGTCCTAACTATGGCTACACCTTC. Protein product: CASSLRGGRPNYGYTF.

V is TRBV7-9 and J is TRBJ1-6, with unresolved D. The length of the CDR3 is 14 residues. Looked up from germline, CDR1 is SEHNR and CDR2 is FQNEAQ (reference sequence). The V gene lost 4 bases and the J gene lost 8 bases, with 12 bases spanning the gap. The CDR3 DNA follows: TGTGCCAGCAGCTCTTCGACATCTTATTCACCCCTCCACTTT. Translation: CASSSSTSYSPLHF.

V is TRBV18 and J is TRBJ1-1; TRBD1 aligns across 9 bases. Unmatched junction bases numbered 7, after V lost 3 bases and J lost 5 bases. The CDR3 has 15 amino acids. Germline V CDR1 and CDR2: KGHSH, LQKENI. The CDR3 protein is CASSPLGDRETEAFF. CDR3 DNA: TGTGCCAGCTCACCCCTAGGGGACAGGGAGACTGAAGCTTTCTTT.